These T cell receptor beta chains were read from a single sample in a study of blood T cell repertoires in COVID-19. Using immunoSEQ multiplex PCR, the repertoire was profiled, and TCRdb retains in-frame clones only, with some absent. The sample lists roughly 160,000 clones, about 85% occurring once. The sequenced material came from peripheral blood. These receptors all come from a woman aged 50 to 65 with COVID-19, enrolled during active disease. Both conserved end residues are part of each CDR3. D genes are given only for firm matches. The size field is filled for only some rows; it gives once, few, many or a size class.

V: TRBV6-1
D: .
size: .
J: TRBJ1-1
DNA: TGTGCCAGCAGTGAAGTAGCTAAAATGAACACTGAAGCTTTCTTT
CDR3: CASSEVAKMNTEAFF

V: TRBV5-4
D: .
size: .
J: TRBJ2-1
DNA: TGTGCCAGCAGCTTGGTAGAGATCTACAATGAGCAGTTCTTC
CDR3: CASSLVEIYNEQFF

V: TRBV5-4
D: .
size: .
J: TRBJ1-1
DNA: TGTGCCAGCAGGGGGCAGGGGAGGAACACTGAAGCTTTCTTT
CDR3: CASRGQGRNTEAFF

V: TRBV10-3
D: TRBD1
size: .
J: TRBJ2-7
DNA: TGTGCCATCAGTGGGGTGACAGGGGTCTACGAGCAGTACTTC
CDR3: CAISGVTGVYEQYF

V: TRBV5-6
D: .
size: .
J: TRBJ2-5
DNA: TGTGCCAGCAGCTTGTTAAGCGAAGAGACCCAGTACTTC
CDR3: CASSLLSEETQYF

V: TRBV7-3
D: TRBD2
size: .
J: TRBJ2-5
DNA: TGTGCCAGCAGCTTAACCCGACTAGCGGGGGTAGAGACCCAGTACTTC
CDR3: CASSLTRLAGVETQYF

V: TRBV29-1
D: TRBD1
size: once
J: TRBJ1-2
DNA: TGCAGCGTTGACGGCGGGACAGACCTTCTAAGGGGTGGCTACACCTTC
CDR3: CSVDGGTDLLRGGYTF

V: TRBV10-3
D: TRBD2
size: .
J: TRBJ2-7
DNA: TGTGCCATCAGTGGGGCGCAGGCTAGCGGGGCGGAGGGCGAGCAGTACTTC
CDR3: CAISGAQASGAEGEQYF

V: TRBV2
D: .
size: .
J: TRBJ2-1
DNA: TGTGCCAGCATTCCGGACAGCTACAATGAGCAGTTCTTC
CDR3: CASIPDSYNEQFF

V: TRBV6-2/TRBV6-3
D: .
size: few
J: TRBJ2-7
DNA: TGTGCCAGCAGTTACTCGGACAGTTTACCCGAGCAGTACTTC
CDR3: CASSYSDSLPEQYF

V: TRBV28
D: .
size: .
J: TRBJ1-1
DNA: TGTGCCAGCAGTCCCGTCGGCAGGGCGAACACTGAAGCTTTCTTT
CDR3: CASSPVGRANTEAFF

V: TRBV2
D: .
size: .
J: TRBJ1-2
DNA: TGTGCCAGCCAGGCAGGGCTCTATGGCTACACCTTC
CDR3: CASQAGLYGYTF

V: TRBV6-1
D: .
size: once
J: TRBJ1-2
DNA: TGTGCCAGCAGTGAAGCCCTCACAGGGAACTATGGCTACACCTTC
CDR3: CASSEALTGNYGYTF

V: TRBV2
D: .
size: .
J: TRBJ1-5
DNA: TGTGCCAGCAAATACGGACAGAGCAATCAGCCCCAGCATTTT
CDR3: CASKYGQSNQPQHF

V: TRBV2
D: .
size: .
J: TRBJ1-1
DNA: TGTGCCAGCACGGGGGGCACTGAAGCTTTCTTT
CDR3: CASTGGTEAFF

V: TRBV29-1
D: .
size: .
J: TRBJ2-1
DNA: TGCAGCGTTGCCCACAGGGAACCCTACAATGAGCAGTTCTTC
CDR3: CSVAHREPYNEQFF

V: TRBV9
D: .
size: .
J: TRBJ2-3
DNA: TGTGCCAGCAGCCCTCTAGCAGGGGCGAAAGATACGCAGTATTTT
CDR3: CASSPLAGAKDTQYF

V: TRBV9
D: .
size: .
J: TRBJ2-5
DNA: TGTGCCAGCAGCGTAGGAGACAATGATTCTCAAGAGACCCAGTACTTC
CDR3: CASSVGDNDSQETQYF

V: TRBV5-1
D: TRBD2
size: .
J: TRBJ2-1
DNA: TGCGCCAGCACTGCTAGCGGGGGGGCCGCTGAGCAGTTCTTC
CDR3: CASTASGGAAEQFF

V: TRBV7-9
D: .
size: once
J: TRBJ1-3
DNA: TGTGCCAGCAGCACAGGCTCTGGAAACACCATATATTTT
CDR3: CASSTGSGNTIYF

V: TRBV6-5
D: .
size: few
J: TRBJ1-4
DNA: TGTGCCAGCAGACTTAATATCAGGGAAAAACTGTTTTTT
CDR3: CASRLNIREKLFF

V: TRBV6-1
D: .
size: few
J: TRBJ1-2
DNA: TGTGCCAGCAGTGAAGCGGGACAAAGGAATGGCTACACCTTC
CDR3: CASSEAGQRNGYTF

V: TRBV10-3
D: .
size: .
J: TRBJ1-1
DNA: TGTGCCATCACCCGGGACACCAACACTGAAGCTTTCTTT
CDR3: CAITRDTNTEAFF

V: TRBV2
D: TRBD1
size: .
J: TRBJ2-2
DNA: TGTGCCAGCAGGGCGGTACCGGGACAGGGGAGTACCGGGGAGCTGTTTTTT
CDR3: CASRAVPGQGSTGELFF

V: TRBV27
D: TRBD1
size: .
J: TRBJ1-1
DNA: TGTGCCAGCAGCCAGACAGGGAAGAGGAACACTGAAGCTTTCTTT
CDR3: CASSQTGKRNTEAFF

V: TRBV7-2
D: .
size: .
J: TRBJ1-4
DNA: TGTGCCAGCAGCTTAAGCGGGACCAATGAAAAACTGTTTTTT
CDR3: CASSLSGTNEKLFF

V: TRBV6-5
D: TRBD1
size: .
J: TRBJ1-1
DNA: TGTGCCAGCAATACCCGGGACAGGGTCAAAGCTTTCTTT
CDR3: CASNTRDRVKAFF